This T cell receptor beta chain was captured by sequencing in a study of long-term antiretroviral therapy in people with HIV. The study, taken as a whole, reports: ART adherence, viral resistance and therapy changes were undocumented. Post-treatment diversity went higher with ART but stayed below transplant donor controls.

The libraries were made with immunoSEQ v3.0 at survey level. Researchers set sequencing to target roughly 35,000-55,000 T-cell genomes per sample. Assay: immunoSEQ multiplex PCR; the TCRdb copy retains only in-frame clones and omits some. The repertoire holds 35,000 to 55,000 clones, more than 90% seen once, with less than 3% in the top ten. CDR1 is SSHAT and CDR2 is FNYEAQ in the germline V gene (reference sequence). The CDR3 loop spans 13 amino acids. For this clone: What it binds is not known. Its ends do not fully match the called genes, so a read error is possible.

The V and J genes are TRBV7-7 and TRBJ2-1; either TRBD1 or TRBD2 may fit D (5 bases each). This TCR came from a woman aged 45-65 years with HIV. The sample was unsorted PBMCs, taken 3.7 years after starting antiretroviral therapy. The CDR3 loop reads CASSLGTGNEQFF. For the CDR3, the DNA is TGTGCTAGCAGCTTAGGGACCGGTAATGAGCAGTTCTTC.